What follows are 14 T cell receptor beta chains derived from one specimen sequenced in a study of cytomegalovirus exposure and HLA in healthy donors. Both 60 Vbeta primers and 13 Jbeta primers went into the PCR. Data came from immunoSEQ multiplex PCR; TCRdb stores just in-frame clones and leaves some out. The data hold about 120,000 clones, with around 77% observed a single time. Sample: PBMCs. The receptors derive from a man aged 18 to 29 in good health and CMV-seropositive.

This clone was counted between two and nine times. This sequence joins TRBV11-3 and TRBJ1-3, with D maybe TRBD1 (5 bases). The CDR3 extends over 14 amino acids. CDR1 is SGHNT, CDR2 YENEEA, per germline. V shed 5 bases and J shed 2 bases, with 10 bases lying between them. CDR3 in DNA: TGTGCCAGCAGCGGAGGGACCCCTGGAAACACCATATATTTT. This sequence encodes CASSGGTPGNTIYF.

V usage is TRBV28 and J usage is TRBJ1-5; 9 bases are shared with TRBD1. V dropped 3 bases and J dropped 6; count of bases not matched to a gene: 6. Per the germline V gene, CDR1 is MDHEN and CDR2 is SYDVKM. CDR3 length: 15 residues. The CDR3 coding sequence is TGTGCCAGCAGTTTTGGGACAGGGAATTTTCAGCCCCAGCATTTT. Encoded protein: CASSFGTGNFQPQHF.

The rearrangement uses TRBV7-8 and TRBJ1-6; perhaps TRBD1 as D (6 bases). Trimming stripped 2 bases from V and 6 bases from J, with 14 bases between. The CDR3 runs to 16 residues. CDR1 is SGHVS and CDR2 is FQNEAQ in the germline V gene. The CDR3 nucleotides read TGTGCCAGCAGCTTAAGGGTAACAGGGAGTAATTCACCCCTCCACTTT. This sequence encodes CASSLRVTGSNSPLHF.

The rearrangement uses TRBV7-8 and TRBJ1-2; D unresolved. Germline CDR1 reads SGHVS; CDR2 reads FQNEAQ. The CDR3 has 13 residues. Trimming shortened V by 5 bases and J by 0 bases, and 7 bases separated the two germline ends. CDR3 DNA: TGTGCCAGCAGCCACAAAACTAACTATGGCTACACCTTC. Translation gives CASSHKTNYGYTF.

This chain links TRBV10-1 with TRBJ2-6, with a weak D call TRBD2 (5 bases). This CDR3 comprises 18 residues. Germline V gene data show CDR1 as WNHNN and CDR2 as SYGVQD (reference sequence). V was cut by 3 bases and J by 3 bases, with 18 bases left in between. CDR3 DNA sequence: TGCGCCAGCAGTGATCGGGGTGGACCCTCGAGTGGGGCCAACGTCCTGACTTTC. Encoded protein: CASSDRGGPSSGANVLTF.

This sequence joins TRBV7-9 and TRBJ2-2; no firm D call. Germline values: CDR1 SEHNR, CDR2 FQNEAQ (reference sequence). This CDR3 comprises 15 residues. The V gene lost 4 bases and the J gene lost 1 base, with 10 bases spanning the gap. As DNA, the CDR3 is TGTGCCAGCAGCTACCTGGCAGGGAACACCGGGGAGCTGTTTTTT. This codes for CASSYLAGNTGELFF.

The chain has TRBV7-8 and TRBJ1-2; D call uncertain. CDR3 length: 13 amino acids. Trimming pared 2 bases from V and 6 bases from J, leaving 10 bases between. Germline-derived CDR1 and CDR2 are SGHVS and FQNEAQ. The CDR3 DNA is TGTGCCAGCAGCTTACGGGTCTTCGATGGCTACACCTTC. Translated, it gives CASSLRVFDGYTF.

The J gene is TRBJ1-2, the V gene TRBV5-5; D perhaps matches TRBD1 (5 bases). The CDR3 totals 12 residues. Germline V gene sequence: CDR1 SGHKS, CDR2 YYEKEE (reference sequence). V was shortened by 2 bases and J by 6 bases, with 8 bases between the two germline ends. CDR3: CASSFPGNGYTF. For the CDR3, the DNA is TGTGCCAGCAGCTTCCCAGGGAATGGCTACACCTTC.

The gene calls are TRBV10-3 and TRBJ1-1; 7 nucleotides align to TRBD1. The CDR3 is 15 residues long. Germline V CDR1 and CDR2: ENHRY, SYGVKD. J was trimmed by 4 bases and V by 11 bases; bases with no gene match: 16. The CDR3 DNA follows: TGTGCCGCGAGATCACAGGGGCGAGATGCCACTGAAGCTTTCTTT. It is translated as CAARSQGRDATEAFF.

J is TRBJ1-1 and V is TRBV27; a possible D gene is TRBD1 (5 bases). CDR3 length equals 16 residues. Germline CDR1 and CDR2: MNHEY and SMNVEV (reference sequence). With 5 bases removed from V and 0 bases from J, the gap between germline ends came to 16 bases. CDR3 region: CASSEELQTVNTEAFF. The CDR3 DNA follows: TGTGCCAGCAGTGAGGAGTTACAGACAGTGAACACTGAAGCTTTCTTT.

The V and J genes are TRBV6-5 and TRBJ1-1; 8 bases fit TRBD1. CDR1 is MNHEY, CDR2 SVGAGI, per germline. The ends lost 0 bases at V and 1 base at J; junction bases unmatched: 4. The CDR3 contains 16 residues. The CDR3 coding sequence is TGTGCCAGCAGTTACTCTAGGACAGGGCGGAACACTGAAGCTTTCTTT. Residues: CASSYSRTGRNTEAFF.

J is TRBJ1-1 and V is TRBV5-1, with 11 bases identical to TRBD1. This CDR3 contains 15 residues. From germline, CDR1 is SGHRS and CDR2 YFSETQ. The ends lost 0 bases at V and 5 bases at J; junction bases unmatched: 3. The CDR3 DNA reads as TGCGCCAGCAGCTTGGGGACAGGGGGCAATACTGAAGCTTTCTTT. Translated, it gives CASSLGTGGNTEAFF.

This sequence joins TRBV19 and TRBJ1-2, with D tentatively TRBD1 (6 bases). Germline CDR1 LNHDA, CDR2 SQIVND (reference sequence). The CDR3 extends over 16 amino acids. Trimming took 10 bases from V and 4 from J, leaving 25 bases between them. The CDR3 sequence: CATLGAGGGPLYGYTF. The DNA of the CDR3 is TGTGCCACCCTGGGGGCCGGCGGGGGACCCCTCTATGGCTACACCTTC. Full variable domain (rest looked up from reference TRBV19 and TRBJ1-2): DGGITQSPKYLFRKEGQNVTLSCEQNLNHDAMYWYRQDPGQGLRLIYYSQIVNDFQKGDIAEGYSVSREKKESFPLTVTSAQKNPTAFYLCATLGAGGGPLYGYTFGSGTRLTVV.

The chain joins TRBV27 to TRBJ2-6; D possibly corresponds to TRBD2 (5 bases). The CDR3 has 17 residues. Per the germline V gene, CDR1 is MNHEY and CDR2 is SMNVEV (reference sequence). The germline V and J ends were trimmed by 2 bases and 0 bases, with 11 bases remaining between them. The CDR3 loop reads CASSLGGRPSGANVLTF. In nucleotides, the CDR3 is TGTGCCAGCAGTTTAGGAGGCAGACCCTCTGGGGCCAACGTCCTGACTTTC.